This is a list of T cell receptor beta chains from one sample in a study of blood T cell repertoires in COVID-19. Assay used: immunoSEQ multiplex PCR; TCRdb lists only in-frame clones, some missing. The data hold 390,000 or so clones, with around 87% observed a single time. Sequenced input: peripheral blood. The receptors were sampled from a woman younger than 45 with COVID-19, enrolled during active disease. Both conserved end residues are part of each CDR3.

CDR3: CASSNSLGQGNQPQHF; J: TRBJ1-5; V: TRBV28; length: 16
CDR3: CASSTIQGFDSGYTF; J: TRBJ1-2; V: TRBV19; length: 15
CDR3: CASSLESGRGGRNEQFF; J: TRBJ2-1; V: TRBV7-3; length: 17
CDR3: CATRLQGRNEQYF; J: TRBJ2-7; V: TRBV10-2; length: 13
CDR3: CASSLVRQGELTGANVLTF; J: TRBJ2-6; V: TRBV7-8; length: 19
CDR3: CASSQWTGANYGYTF; J: TRBJ1-2; V: TRBV4-1; length: 15
CDR3: CASSTTRLNTGELFF; J: TRBJ2-2; V: TRBV19; length: 15
CDR3: CAISDDGSREETQYF; J: TRBJ2-5; V: TRBV10-3; length: 15
CDR3: CSVVGAASSYEQYF; J: TRBJ2-7; V: TRBV29-1; length: 14
CDR3: CASSLTSGMNTGELFF; J: TRBJ2-2; V: TRBV11-2; length: 16
CDR3: CASSYSMTDPRGQPQHF; J: TRBJ1-5; V: TRBV6-2/TRBV6-3; length: 17
CDR3: CAISDRRNYGYTF; J: TRBJ1-2; V: TRBV10-3; length: 13
CDR3: CASSEVHGTDTQYF; J: TRBJ2-3; V: TRBV7-9; length: 14
CDR3: CATSRGGTADTQYF; J: TRBJ2-3; V: TRBV15; length: 14
CDR3: CASRQGNIGGYTF; J: TRBJ1-2; V: TRBV28; length: 13
CDR3: CASTKGTSGPSSYNEQFF; J: TRBJ2-1; V: TRBV19; length: 18
CDR3: CAWSAGQLGTEAFF; J: TRBJ1-1; V: TRBV30; length: 14
CDR3: CASATEEEADGANEKLFF; J: TRBJ1-4; V: TRBV12-5; length: 18
CDR3: CASSYSRTGAAEQYF; J: TRBJ2-7; V: TRBV6-2/TRBV6-3; length: 15
CDR3: CASSFGGGGNTEAFF; J: TRBJ1-1; V: TRBV11-2; length: 15
CDR3: CASSIDDRSPGNTEAFF; J: TRBJ1-1; V: TRBV19; length: 17
CDR3: CASSLAQSAAVYEQYF; J: TRBJ2-7; V: TRBV7-2; length: 16
CDR3: CASSVDLDTQYF; J: TRBJ2-3; V: TRBV2; length: 12
CDR3: CASSLGSLAGSSYEQYF; J: TRBJ2-7; V: TRBV7-9; length: 17
CDR3: CASSFIGTGDYEQYF; J: TRBJ2-7; V: TRBV27; length: 15
CDR3: CASSQGQGYHEQYF; J: TRBJ2-7; V: TRBV6-5; length: 14
CDR3: CASRLAGKRGSYEQYF; J: TRBJ2-7; V: TRBV12-2; length: 16
CDR3: CASSQETGGLNTEAFF; J: TRBJ1-1; V: TRBV4-3; length: 16
CDR3: CASGRMPVNEQFF; J: TRBJ2-1; V: TRBV27; length: 13
CDR3: CASSLRQDQETQYF; J: TRBJ2-5; V: TRBV5-1; length: 14
CDR3: CATSALTTVGNEQFF; J: TRBJ2-1; V: TRBV24-1; length: 15
CDR3: CASRPSGSPEGTQYF; J: TRBJ2-5; V: TRBV7-9; length: 15
CDR3: CAISTSGSIYEQYF; J: TRBJ2-7; V: TRBV10-3; length: 14
CDR3: CASSRTGDDTEAFF; J: TRBJ1-1; V: TRBV5-1; length: 14
CDR3: CASSYPGQENTEAFF; J: TRBJ1-1; V: TRBV6-6; length: 15
CDR3: CASVRGREAFF; J: TRBJ1-1; V: TRBV12-3/TRBV12-4; length: 11
CDR3: CASSETGGSEKLFF; J: TRBJ1-4; V: TRBV5-6; length: 14
CDR3: CAIPPLGRVYNEQFF; J: TRBJ2-1; V: TRBV2; length: 15
CDR3: CASSLHVTSVTDTQYF; J: TRBJ2-3; V: TRBV5-6; length: 16
CDR3: CASSLRVTGELFF; J: TRBJ2-2; V: TRBV14; length: 13
CDR3: CASSLAGAGGQETQYF; J: TRBJ2-5; V: TRBV11-2; length: 16
CDR3: CSVEEAGTGGGAFF; J: TRBJ1-1; V: TRBV29-1; length: 14
CDR3: CASSSGQIQETQYF; J: TRBJ2-5; V: TRBV7-9; length: 14
CDR3: CASSQENADSYEQYF; J: TRBJ2-7; V: TRBV4-1; length: 15
CDR3: CASYRDRAYNEQFF; J: TRBJ2-1; V: TRBV30; length: 14
CDR3: CASSLSAGLGEQYF; J: TRBJ2-7; V: TRBV27; length: 14
CDR3: CASWRSRGGEEYF; J: TRBJ2-5; V: TRBV6-5; length: 13
CDR3: CASSQDPSSGRSSYEQYF; J: TRBJ2-7; V: TRBV4-1; length: 18
CDR3: CATSDPQGSGGIYNEQFF; J: TRBJ2-1; V: TRBV24-1; length: 18
CDR3: CASILSGLSTDTQYF; J: TRBJ2-3; V: TRBV27; length: 15
CDR3: CASSPLEQLKNIQYF; J: TRBJ2-4; V: TRBV6-5; length: 15
CDR3: CASSFGTSGTDTQYF; J: TRBJ2-3; V: TRBV19; length: 15
CDR3: CASSPRGTTSNQPQHF; J: TRBJ1-5; V: TRBV28; length: 16
CDR3: CASSLETGSNYGYTF; J: TRBJ1-2; V: TRBV5-1; length: 15
CDR3: CASTLRREGYEQYF; J: TRBJ2-7; V: TRBV6-5; length: 14